This T cell receptor (beta chain) is drawn from a study of cytomegalovirus exposure and HLA in healthy donors. The PCR used 60 Vbeta and 13 Jbeta primers. The repertoire was sequenced with immunoSEQ multiplex PCR; TCRdb's copy has only in-frame clones and lacks some. This table holds 72,000 or so clones, roughly 74% found once. The CDR3 totals 14 residues. V was clipped by 7 bases and J by 0 bases, with 10 bases between them. CDR1 MNHEY and CDR2 SMNVEV come from the germline V gene (reference sequence). This sequence originates from a human donor in good health. Sequencing input: PBMCs. This rearrangement joins TRBV27 to TRBJ2-1; D might be TRBD2 (5 bases). The CDR3 region has the DNA TGTGCCAGCACCGGAGGAAGCTCCTACAATGAGCAGTTCTTC. It yields the protein CASTGGSSYNEQFF.